This TCR beta chain stems from a study of neoadjuvant nivolumab and ipilimumab in lung cancer. Findings and caveats of the study: Only two of four nivolumab-treated tumors gained richness and clonality by surgery. Resected-tumor TCR richness correlated positively with pretherapy blood richness. Pathologic regression was not significantly tied to TCR clonality. A small number of samples were TCR sequenced.

Worth noting for this clone: Its antigen is undetermined.

V lost 3 bases to trimming and J lost 1 base, with 10 bases between them. Germline lookup yields CDR1 SGHNT and CDR2 YYREEE (reference sequence). The CDR3 spans 14 residues. TCRdb keeps only in-frame clones here, not all; method: immunoSEQ multiplex PCR. The sample holds tens of thousands of clones, 89% seen once. This sequence joins TRBV5-4 and TRBJ1-1; D perhaps matches TRBD1 (5 bases). The source is an adult with non-small cell lung cancer. The sequences come from peripheral blood, collected before neoadjuvant nivolumab, alone or with ipilimumab. CDR3: CASSSIGANTEAFF. The CDR3 DNA follows: TGTGCCAGCAGCTCCATAGGGGCGAACACTGAAGCTTTCTTT.